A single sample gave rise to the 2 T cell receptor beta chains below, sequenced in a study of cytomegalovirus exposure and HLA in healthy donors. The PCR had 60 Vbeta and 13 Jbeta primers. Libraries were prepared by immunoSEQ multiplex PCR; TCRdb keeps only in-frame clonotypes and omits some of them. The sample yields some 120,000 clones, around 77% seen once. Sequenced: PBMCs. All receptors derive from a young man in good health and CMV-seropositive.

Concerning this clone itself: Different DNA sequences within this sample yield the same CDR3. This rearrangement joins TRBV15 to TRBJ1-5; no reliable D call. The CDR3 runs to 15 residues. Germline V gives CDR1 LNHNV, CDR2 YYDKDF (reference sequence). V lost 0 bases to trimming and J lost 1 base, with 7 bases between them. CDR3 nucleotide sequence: TGTGCCACCAGCAGAGATCCGGGGAGCAATCAGCCCCAGCATTTT. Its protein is CATSRDPGSNQPQHF.

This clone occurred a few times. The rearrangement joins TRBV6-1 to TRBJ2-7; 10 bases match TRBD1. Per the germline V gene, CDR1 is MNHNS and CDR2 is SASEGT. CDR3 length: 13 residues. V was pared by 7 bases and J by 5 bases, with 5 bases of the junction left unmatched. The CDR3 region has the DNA TGTGCCAGCAAGGGACAGGGGAGTAACGAGCAGTACTTC. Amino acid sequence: CASKGQGSNEQYF.